This T cell receptor (beta chain) was captured by sequencing in a study of cytomegalovirus exposure and HLA in healthy donors. Findings of the study overall: A classifier reportedly called cytomegalovirus status with high sensitivity and specificity. A missense DCLRE1C variant was associated with V- and J-gene trimming of TCR beta chains in a later analysis, and an independent cohort replicated the association. Later work found most CMV-associated TCR beta chains apparently HLA-restricted.

This CDR3 has 13 amino acids. CDR1 and CDR2 from the germline V gene are SGHRS and YFSETQ. With 7 bases clipped from V and 4 bases from J, the junction kept 5 bases outside the gene matches. Notes on this clone: Its antigen is not identified.

Primers for the PCR totalled 60 Vbeta and 13 Jbeta. Sequencing was performed with immunoSEQ multiplex PCR; in TCRdb, only in-frame clones are kept and a portion is missing. The table records about 190,000 clones, 65% to 85% of them present only once. What was sequenced was PBMCs. This TCR was sampled from a woman aged 25 to 39 in good health and CMV-seropositive. The J gene is TRBJ1-1, the V gene TRBV5-1, with 9 bases that match TRBD1. CDR3: CASCTGGGTEAFF. The CDR3 region has the DNA TGCGCCAGCTGTACAGGGGGCGGCACTGAAGCTTTCTTT.